This TCR beta chain came from a study of molecular identifiers for immune sequencing clone quantification. This clonotype was counted between two and nine times. Sorting selected naive CD8 T cells with a CD8+CD4-CCR7+CD45RA+ phenotype. TCRdb recomputed calls from the PCR reads with MiXCR, one row per CDR3 protein. The data show about 510,000 distinct CDR3 sequences, about 21% seen once. Per the germline V gene, CDR1 is MNHNS and CDR2 is SASEGT. The CDR3 sequence is 16 residues long. Germline trimming cut 1 base from V and 2 bases from J; bases unmatched to any gene: 5. This TCR derives from a human donor in good health. Some libraries in this study had Jurkat cell RNA spiked in. The chain recombines TRBV6-1 with TRBJ2-5; 9 bases align to TRBD1. Specimen: naive CD8+ T cells from blood, with Jurkat cell RNA spiked in. Stated subset: FACS-sorted CD8+CD4-CCR7+CD45RA+ naive T cells. CDR3 DNA: TGTGCCAGCAGTGAAGGGGGACAGGGAACACAAGAGACCCAGTACTTC. This sequence encodes CASSEGGQGTQETQYF.